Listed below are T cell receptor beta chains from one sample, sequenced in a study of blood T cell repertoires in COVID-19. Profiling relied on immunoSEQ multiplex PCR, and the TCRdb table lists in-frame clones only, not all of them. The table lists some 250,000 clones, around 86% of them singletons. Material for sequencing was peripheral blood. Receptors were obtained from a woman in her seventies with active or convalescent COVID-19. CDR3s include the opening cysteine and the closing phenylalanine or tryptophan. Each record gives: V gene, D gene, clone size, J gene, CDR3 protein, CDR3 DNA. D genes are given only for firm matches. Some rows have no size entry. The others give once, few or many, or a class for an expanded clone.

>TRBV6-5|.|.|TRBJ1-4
CASGAFGQPNEKLFF
TGTGCCAGCGGGGCCTTCGGACAGCCGAATGAAAAACTGTTTTTT
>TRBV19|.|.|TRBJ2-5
CASSIEGGFQETQYF
TGTGCCAGTAGTATAGAGGGGGGATTCCAAGAGACCCAGTACTTC
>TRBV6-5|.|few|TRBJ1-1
CASSRVLMNTEAFF
TGTGCCAGCAGTAGAGTCCTCATGAACACTGAAGCTTTCTTT
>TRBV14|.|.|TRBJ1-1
CASSQVWGLMNTEAFF
TGTGCCAGCAGCCAAGTTTGGGGACTAATGAACACTGAAGCTTTCTTT
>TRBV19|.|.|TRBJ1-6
CASNRGLGGYNSPLHF
TGTGCCAGCAATAGGGGCCTGGGGGGGTATAATTCACCCCTCCACTTT
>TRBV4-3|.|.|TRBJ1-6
CASSQDGGGGNNSPLHF
TGCGCCAGCAGCCAAGATGGGGGCGGAGGAAATAATTCACCCCTCCACTTT
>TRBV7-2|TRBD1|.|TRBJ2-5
CALQGALLQETQYF
TGTGCCCTACAGGGGGCATTGCTCCAAGAGACCCAGTACTTC
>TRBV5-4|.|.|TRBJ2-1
CASSLRRGLNNEQFF
TGTGCCAGCAGCTTGAGGCGGGGGCTAAACAATGAGCAGTTCTTC
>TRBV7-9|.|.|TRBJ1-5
CASSYFNQPQHF
TGTGCCAGCAGCTACTTCAATCAGCCCCAGCATTTT
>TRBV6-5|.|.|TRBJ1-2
CASTQGRSLGYTF
TGTGCCAGCACCCAGGGGCGGTCTCTCGGCTACACCTTC
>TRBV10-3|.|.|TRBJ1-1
CAISESGGINTEAFF
TGTGCCATCAGTGAGTCGGGAGGGATTAACACTGAAGCTTTCTTT
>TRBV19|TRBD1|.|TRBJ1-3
CASSPGQGNTIYF
TGTGCCAGTAGTCCGGGACAGGGAAACACCATATATTTT
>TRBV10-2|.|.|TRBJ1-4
CASSESGPTGTNEKLFF
TGCGCCAGCAGTGAGTCAGGTCCGACAGGTACTAATGAAAAACTGTTTTTT
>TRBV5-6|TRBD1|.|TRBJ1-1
CASRSTQGLNTEAFF
TGTGCCAGCAGGTCCACACAGGGGCTGAACACTGAAGCTTTCTTT
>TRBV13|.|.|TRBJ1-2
CASSFLTGSSTF
TGTGCCAGCAGCTTCCTGACAGGTTCGTCCACCTTC
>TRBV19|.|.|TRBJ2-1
CACHPGVSYNEQFF
TGTGCCTGTCATCCGGGGGTGTCCTACAATGAGCAGTTCTTC
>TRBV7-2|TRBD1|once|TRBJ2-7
CASSLTGQGRGYF
TGTGCCAGCAGCTTAACGGGACAGGGGAGGGGGTACTTC
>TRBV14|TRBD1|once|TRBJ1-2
CASSPQGANYGYTF
TGTGCCAGCAGCCCACAGGGGGCGAACTATGGCTACACCTTC
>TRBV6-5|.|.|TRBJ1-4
CASSFPGEKLFF
TGTGCCAGCAGTTTCCCGGGTGAAAAACTGTTTTTT
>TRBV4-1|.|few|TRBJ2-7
CASSRLDGDEQYF
TGCGCCAGCAGCCGCCTGGACGGGGACGAGCAGTACTTC
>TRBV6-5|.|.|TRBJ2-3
CASRQRGQGRDTQYF
TGTGCCAGCAGACAGAGGGGCCAGGGGCGAGATACGCAGTATTTT
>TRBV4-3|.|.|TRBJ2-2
CASSRGQNTGELFF
TGCGCCAGCAGCCGCGGACAGAACACCGGGGAGCTGTTTTTT
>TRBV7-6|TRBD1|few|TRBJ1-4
CASSLEDRVDSKLFF
TGTGCCAGCAGCTTAGAAGACAGGGTTGATTCGAAACTGTTTTTT
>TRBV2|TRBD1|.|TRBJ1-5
CASMDRVRSQPQHF
TGTGCCAGCATGGACAGGGTTCGTTCTCAGCCCCAGCATTTT
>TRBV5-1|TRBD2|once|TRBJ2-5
CASSLSGGVETQYF
TGCGCCAGCAGCTTAAGCGGGGGGGTGGAGACCCAGTACTTC
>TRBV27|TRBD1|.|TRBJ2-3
CASSSYRGRSDTQYF
TGTGCCAGCAGTTCGTACAGGGGGCGATCAGATACGCAGTATTTT
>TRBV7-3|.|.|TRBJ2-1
CASSFRGSANEQFF
TGTGCCAGCAGCTTTCGGGGGTCCGCGAATGAGCAGTTCTTC
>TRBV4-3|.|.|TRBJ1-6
CASSQEPPGDRNSPLHF
TGCGCCAGCAGCCAAGAACCCCCAGGGGATAGGAATTCACCCCTCCACTTT
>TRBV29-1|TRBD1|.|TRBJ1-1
CSAVDRGDTEAFF
TGCAGCGCTGTGGACAGGGGGGACACTGAAGCTTTCTTT
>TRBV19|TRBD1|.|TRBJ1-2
CASSPGQVYGYTF
TGTGCCAGTAGCCCGGGACAGGTGTATGGCTACACCTTC
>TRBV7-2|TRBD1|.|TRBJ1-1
CASSAQQGGEAFF
TGTGCCAGCAGCGCCCAGCAGGGGGGTGAAGCTTTCTTT
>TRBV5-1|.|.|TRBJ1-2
CASGKGEELNYGYTF
TGCGCCAGCGGCAAAGGAGAAGAGCTTAACTATGGCTACACCTTC
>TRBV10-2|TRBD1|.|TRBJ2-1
CASSGRTGQGYNEQFF
TGCGCCAGCAGTGGCCGTACGGGACAGGGGTACAATGAGCAGTTCTTC
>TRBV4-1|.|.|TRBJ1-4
CASSQGGTTNEKLFF
TGCGCCAGCAGCCAAGGAGGTACAACTAATGAAAAACTGTTTTTT
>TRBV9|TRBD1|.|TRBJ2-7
CASSAGQGVAYEQYF
TGTGCCAGCAGCGCCGGACAGGGCGTTGCCTACGAGCAGTACTTC
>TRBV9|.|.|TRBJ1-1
CASSAGHRSNTEAFF
TGTGCCAGCAGCGCCGGACATAGATCAAACACTGAAGCTTTCTTT
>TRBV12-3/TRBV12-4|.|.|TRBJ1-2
CASSLRDYGYTF
TGTGCCAGCAGTCTCAGGGACTATGGCTACACCTTC
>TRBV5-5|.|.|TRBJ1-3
CASSRVGGSGNTIYF
TGTGCCAGCAGCCGAGTGGGGGGCTCTGGAAACACCATATATTTT
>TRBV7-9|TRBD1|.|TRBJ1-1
CASSLGGTAIKAFF
TGTGCCAGCAGCTTAGGAGGGACAGCCATTAAGGCTTTCTTT
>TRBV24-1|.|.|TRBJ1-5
CATMEAGEGQPQHF
TGTGCCACCATGGAGGCTGGAGAAGGTCAGCCCCAGCATTTT
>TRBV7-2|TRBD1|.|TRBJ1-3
CASSFDRGGNTIYF
TGTGCCAGCAGCTTCGACAGGGGAGGAAACACCATATATTTT
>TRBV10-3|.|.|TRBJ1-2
CAISAGEGPDGGYTF
TGTGCCATCAGTGCTGGGGAGGGTCCAGACGGAGGCTACACCTTC
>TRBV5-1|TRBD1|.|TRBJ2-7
CASSPSGTAPGEQYF
TGCGCCAGCAGCCCATCCGGGACAGCGCCCGGGGAGCAGTACTTC
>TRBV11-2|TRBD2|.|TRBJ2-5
CASTSLAGEQETQYF
TGTGCCAGCACCTCACTAGCGGGGGAACAAGAGACCCAGTACTTC
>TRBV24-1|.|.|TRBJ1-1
CATSDPRFTEAFF
TGTGCCACCAGTGATCCGCGGTTCACTGAAGCTTTCTTT
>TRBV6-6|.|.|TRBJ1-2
CASTKKQGGFYGYTF
TGTGCCAGCACCAAAAAACAGGGTGGATTCTATGGCTACACCTTC
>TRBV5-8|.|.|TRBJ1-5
CASSPPTPTFQPQHF
TGTGCCAGCAGCCCACCGACACCTACCTTCCAGCCCCAGCATTTT
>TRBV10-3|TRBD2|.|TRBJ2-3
CAISGGAGGTDTQYF
TGTGCCATCAGTGGAGGCGCGGGAGGCACAGATACGCAGTATTTT
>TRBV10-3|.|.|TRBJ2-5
CAISASYQETQYF
TGTGCCATCAGTGCTAGCTACCAAGAGACCCAGTACTTC
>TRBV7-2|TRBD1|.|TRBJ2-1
CASSFRDRVGDNEQFF
TGTGCCAGCAGCTTCCGGGACAGGGTGGGGGACAATGAGCAGTTCTTC
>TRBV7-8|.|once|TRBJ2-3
CAGGAGQGGTDTQYF
TGTGCCGGAGGCGCGGGGCAGGGGGGAACAGATACGCAGTATTTT
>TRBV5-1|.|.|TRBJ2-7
CASSLQPSVPISYEQYF
TGCGCCAGCAGCTTGCAACCGTCCGTCCCTATATCATACGAGCAGTACTTC
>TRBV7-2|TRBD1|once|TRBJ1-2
CASSPRGQGERYTF
TGTGCCAGCAGCCCAAGGGGACAGGGGGAGCGCTACACCTTC
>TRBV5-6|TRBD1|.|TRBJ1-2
CASSLDRGDNYGYTF
TGTGCCAGCAGCCTTGACAGGGGCGATAACTATGGCTACACCTTC